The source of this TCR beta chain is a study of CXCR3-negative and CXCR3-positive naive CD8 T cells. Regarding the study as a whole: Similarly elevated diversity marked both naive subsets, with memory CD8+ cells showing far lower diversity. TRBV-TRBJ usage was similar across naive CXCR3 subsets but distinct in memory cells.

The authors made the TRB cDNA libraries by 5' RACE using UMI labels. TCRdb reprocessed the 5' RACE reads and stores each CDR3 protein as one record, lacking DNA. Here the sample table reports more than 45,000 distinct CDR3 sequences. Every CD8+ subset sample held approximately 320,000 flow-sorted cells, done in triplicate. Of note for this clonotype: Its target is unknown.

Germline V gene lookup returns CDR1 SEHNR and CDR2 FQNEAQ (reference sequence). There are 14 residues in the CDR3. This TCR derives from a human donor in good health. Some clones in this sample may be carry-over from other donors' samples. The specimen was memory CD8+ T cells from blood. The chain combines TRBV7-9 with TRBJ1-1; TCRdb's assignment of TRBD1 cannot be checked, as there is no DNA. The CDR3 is CASSSHRGNTEAFF.